Sequencing of this TCR beta chain was carried out in a study of tumor-infiltrating lymphocytes in primary liver carcinoma. Production of TCR beta cDNA used approximately 0.45 ug total RNA together with a constant-region primer. Libraries covering TCR beta were generated through three nested multiplex PCR rounds (using a slightly modified ARM-PCR). TCRdb analysed the multiplex PCR reads with MiXCR anew, one entry per CDR3 protein. The sample carries around 100,000 distinct CDR3 sequences, about 70% recorded once. Unsorted bulk tissue, about 17-33 mg of it, served as the source for co-extraction of RNA and DNA. The sample holds many counts of this clonotype. Sequenced input: liver tumor tissue from sampling region 5. Stated subset: tumor region T5, tumor centre. This TCR came from a woman aged 55-70 years with primary liver carcinoma and hepatitis B virus infection.

CDR3 coding DNA: TGCGCCAGCAGCCGCAGGGACGGGTATCCTGATGAGCAGTTCTTC. It is translated as CASSRRDGYPDEQFF. This chain uses TRBV10-1 with TRBJ2-1; either TRBD1 or TRBD2 may supply D (5 bases each). The CDR3 length is 15 residues. The V end lost 6 bases, the J end lost 8 bases, and 20 bases lay between the germline ends. The germline CDR1 and CDR2 sequences are WNHNN and SYGVQD (reference sequence).